The 10 T cell receptor beta chains below come from one sample, sequenced in a study of response to subunit inactivated influenza vaccine. Each CDR3 protein gets one entry after TCRdb re-called the RT-PCR reads with MiXCR. The table shows about 190,000 distinct CDR3 sequences, with around an eighth occurring only once. Sequenced material: CD8+ T cells sorted from PBMCs, taken 5 to 6 days after vaccination. These TCRs come from a man aged 45-60 years who received an inactivated influenza vaccine.

This clonotype was observed at least ten times. The rearrangement uses TRBV24-1 and TRBJ2-3; 10 positions agree with TRBD1. Germline assignment: CDR1 KGHDR and CDR2 SFDVKD. V was pared by 3 bases and J by 4 bases, with 3 bases of the junction left unmatched. The CDR3 covers 15 residues. CDR3: CATSDPGTGADTQYF. The DNA of the CDR3 is TGTGCCACCAGTGATCCCGGGACAGGGGCAGATACGCAGTATTTT.

This clonotype was recorded a few times. The V gene is TRBV6-2 or TRBV6-3, the J gene TRBJ2-7; D gene unclear. Between the trimmed V and J ends, which lost 2 bases and 3 bases, there was a span of 11 bases. The germline V gene has CDR1 MNHEY and CDR2 SVGEGT. There are 14 residues in the CDR3. This CDR3 is CASSYRGQIYEQYF. The CDR3 DNA follows: TGTGCCAGCAGTTACCGTGGTCAGATCTACGAGCAGTACTTC.

There are a few counts of this clonotype. The V and J genes are TRBV27 and TRBJ1-1; TRBD1 might be the D (5 bases). With 3 bases removed from V and 3 bases from J, the gap between germline ends came to 8 bases. Germline-derived CDR1 and CDR2 are MNHEY and SMNVEV (reference sequence). The CDR3 length is 13 residues. CDR3 sequence reads: CASSFGGDTEAFF. The CDR3 bases are TGTGCCAGCAGTTTCGGGGGGGACACTGAAGCTTTCTTT.

Only a few counts were recorded for this clonotype. The rearrangement links TRBV4-1 to TRBJ2-1; 9 nucleotides match TRBD2. V shed 0 bases, J shed 9 bases, and the junction held 15 bases outside the gene matches. CDR1 is MGHRA, CDR2 YSYEKL, per germline. The length of the CDR3 is 18 residues. In nucleotides, the CDR3 is TGCGCCAGCAGCCAAGATTCCGCCCTAGCGGGAATTGTCGCTGAGCAGTTCTTC. This sequence encodes CASSQDSALAGIVAEQFF.

There are a few counts of this clonotype. The rearrangement uses TRBV2 and TRBJ1-2, with D possibly being TRBD1 (6 bases). CDR1 and CDR2 from the germline V gene are SNHLY and FYNNEI. CDR3 length: 12 amino acids. Trimming left V 4 bases short and J 8 bases short, with 11 bases between. For the CDR3, the DNA is TGTGCCAGCAGTGTACGGGGGCAGGGCTACACCTTC. The encoded protein is CASSVRGQGYTF.

This clonotype was observed a few times. The chain combines TRBV4-3 with TRBJ2-1, with 14 nucleotides matching TRBD2. The V and J ends lost 3 bases and 1 base, in that order; junction bases with no gene match: 11. The CDR3 length is 20 residues. Per the germline V gene, CDR1 is LGHNA and CDR2 is YSLEER. The CDR3 sequence is CASSHLGLAGEGYSYNEQFF. Written as DNA, the CDR3 is TGCGCCAGCAGCCACCTGGGACTAGCGGGGGAAGGATATTCCTACAATGAGCAGTTCTTC.

The V call is TRBV13, the J call TRBJ2-2; D gene uncertain. V was trimmed by 5 bases and J by 7 bases, leaving 11 bases between them. The CDR3 has 13 amino acids. The V gene's germline CDR1 is PRHDT and CDR2 FYEKMQ (reference sequence). CDR3 nucleotides: TGTGCCAGCAGCGCTCCCTTGGGCGGGGAGCTGTTTTTT. Amino acid sequence: CASSAPLGGELFF.

The rearrangement uses TRBV7-6 and TRBJ1-1; D is perhaps TRBD1 (5 bases). Trimming removed 2 bases at V and 3 bases at J, with 13 bases between. Germline values: CDR1 SGHVS, CDR2 FNYEAQ. The CDR3 is made up of 15 amino acids. This chain's CDR3 is CASSLLLGVDTEAFF. The CDR3, as DNA: TGTGCCAGCAGCTTACTTCTGGGGGTGGACACTGAAGCTTTCTTT.

The V gene is TRBV20-1, the J gene TRBJ1-2; the D gene is possibly TRBD1 (5 bases). V lost 0 bases and J 6 bases, leaving 14 bases between the germline ends. This CDR3 has 14 amino acids. Per the germline V gene, CDR1 is DFQATT and CDR2 is SNEGSKA (reference sequence). CDR3 amino acids: CSARDLGEVDGYTF. In DNA form, the CDR3 reads TGCAGTGCTAGAGATCTAGGGGAGGTAGATGGCTACACCTTC.

The chain joins TRBV28 to TRBJ1-5; TRBD1 agrees at 9 bases. The V gene end was trimmed by 6 bases and the J gene end by 5 bases; junction bases not matched to a gene: 5. CDR1 is MDHEN, CDR2 SYDVKM, per germline. This CDR3 has 14 amino acids. The CDR3 protein is CASSTGGAYQPQHF. CDR3 nucleotide sequence: TGTGCCAGCAGCACAGGGGGCGCTTATCAGCCCCAGCATTTT.